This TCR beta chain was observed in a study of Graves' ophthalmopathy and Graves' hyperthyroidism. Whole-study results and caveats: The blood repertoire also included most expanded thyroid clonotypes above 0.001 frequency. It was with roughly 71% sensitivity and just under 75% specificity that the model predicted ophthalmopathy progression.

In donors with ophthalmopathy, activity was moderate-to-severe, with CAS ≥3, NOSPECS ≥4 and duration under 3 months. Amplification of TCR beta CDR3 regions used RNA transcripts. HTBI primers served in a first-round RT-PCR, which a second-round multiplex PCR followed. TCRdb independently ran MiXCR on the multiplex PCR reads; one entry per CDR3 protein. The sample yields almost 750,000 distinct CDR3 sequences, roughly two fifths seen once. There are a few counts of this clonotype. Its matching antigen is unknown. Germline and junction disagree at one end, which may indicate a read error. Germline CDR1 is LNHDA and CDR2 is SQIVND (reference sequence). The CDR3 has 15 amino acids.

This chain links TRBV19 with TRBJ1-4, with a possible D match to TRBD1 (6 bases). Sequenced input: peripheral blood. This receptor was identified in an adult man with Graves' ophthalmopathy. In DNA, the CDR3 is TGCGCCAGCAGCCAGACCACAGGGACTAATGAAAAACTGTTTTTT. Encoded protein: CASSQTTGTNEKLFF. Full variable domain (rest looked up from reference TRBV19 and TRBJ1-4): DGGITQSPKYLFRKEGQNVTLSCEQNLNHDAMYWYRQDPGQGLRLIYYSQIVNDFQKGDIAEGYSVSREKKESFPLTVTSAQKNPTAFYLCASSQTTGTNEKLFFGSGTQLSVL.